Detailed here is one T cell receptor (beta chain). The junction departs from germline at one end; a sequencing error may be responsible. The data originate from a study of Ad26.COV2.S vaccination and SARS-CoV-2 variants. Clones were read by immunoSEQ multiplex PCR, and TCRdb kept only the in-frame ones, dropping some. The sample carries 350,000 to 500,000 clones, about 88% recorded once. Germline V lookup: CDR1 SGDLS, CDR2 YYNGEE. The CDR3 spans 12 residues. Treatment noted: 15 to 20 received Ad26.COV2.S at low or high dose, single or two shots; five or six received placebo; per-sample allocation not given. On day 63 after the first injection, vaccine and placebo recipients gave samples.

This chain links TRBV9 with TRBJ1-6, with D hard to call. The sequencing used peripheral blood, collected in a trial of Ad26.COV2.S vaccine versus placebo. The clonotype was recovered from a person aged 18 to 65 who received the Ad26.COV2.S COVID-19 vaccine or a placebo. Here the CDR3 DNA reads TGTGCCAGCTCGGTTAGGCACTCTTACTGCCCTTTT. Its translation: CASSVRHSYCPF.